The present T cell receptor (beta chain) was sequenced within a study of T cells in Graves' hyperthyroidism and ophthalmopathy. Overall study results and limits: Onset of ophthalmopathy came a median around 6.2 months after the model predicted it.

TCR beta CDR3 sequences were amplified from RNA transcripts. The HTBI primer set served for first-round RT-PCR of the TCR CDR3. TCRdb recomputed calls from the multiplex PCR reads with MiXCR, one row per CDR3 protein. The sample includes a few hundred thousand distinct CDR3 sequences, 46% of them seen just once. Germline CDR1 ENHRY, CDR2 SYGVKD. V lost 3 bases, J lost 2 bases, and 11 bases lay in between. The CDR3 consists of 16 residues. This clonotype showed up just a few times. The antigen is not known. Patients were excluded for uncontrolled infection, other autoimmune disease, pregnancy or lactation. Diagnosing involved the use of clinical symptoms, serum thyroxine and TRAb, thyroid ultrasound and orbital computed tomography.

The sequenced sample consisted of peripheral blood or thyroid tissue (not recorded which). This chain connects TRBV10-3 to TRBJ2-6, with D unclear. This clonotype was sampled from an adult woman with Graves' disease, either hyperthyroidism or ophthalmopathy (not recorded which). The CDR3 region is CAISEGSRTGANVLTF. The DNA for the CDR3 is TGTGCCATCAGTGAAGGGTCCAGGACTGGGGCCAACGTCCTGACTTTC.